The sequence of this T cell receptor (beta chain) was determined in a study of neoadjuvant nivolumab and ipilimumab in lung cancer. Clones were sequenced by immunoSEQ multiplex PCR, and TCRdb holds only the in-frame ones, with some missing. Seen here are more than 20,000 clones, approximately 78% observed once, and the top ten hold about 8.1%. The input for sequencing was tumor tissue, taken after neoadjuvant nivolumab, alone or with ipilimumab, at or shortly before surgery. The receptor comes from an adult with non-small cell lung cancer.

For the CDR3, the DNA is TGTGCCAGCAGCCCAATAGAGGGAGGATACACTGAAGCTTTCTTT. Residues: CASSPIEGGYTEAFF. The rearrangement links TRBV27 to TRBJ1-1, with no clear D. Germline V gene data show CDR1 as MNHEY and CDR2 as SMNVEV (reference sequence). V dropped 6 bases and J dropped 3 bases, with 17 bases sitting between them. The CDR3 totals 15 residues.